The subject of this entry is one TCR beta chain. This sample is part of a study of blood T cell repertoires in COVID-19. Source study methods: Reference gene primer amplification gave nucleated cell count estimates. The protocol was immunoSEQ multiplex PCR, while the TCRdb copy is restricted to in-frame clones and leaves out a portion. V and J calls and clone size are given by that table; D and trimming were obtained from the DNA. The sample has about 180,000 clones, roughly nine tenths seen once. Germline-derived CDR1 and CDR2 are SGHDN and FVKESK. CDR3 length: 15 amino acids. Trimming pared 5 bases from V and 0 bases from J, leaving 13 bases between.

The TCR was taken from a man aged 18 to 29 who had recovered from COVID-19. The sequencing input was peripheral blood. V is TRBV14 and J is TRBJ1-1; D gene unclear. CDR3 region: CASSVGAPLNTEAFF. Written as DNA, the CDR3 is TGTGCCAGCAGCGTTGGAGCCCCTTTGAACACTGAAGCTTTCTTT. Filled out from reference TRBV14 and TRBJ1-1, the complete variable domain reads EAGVTQFPSHSVIEKGQTVTLRCDPISGHDNLYWYRRVMGKEIKFLLHFVKESKQDESGMPNNRFLAERTGGTYSTLKVQPAELEDSGVYFCASSVGAPLNTEAFFGQGTRLTVV.